Shown below are 17 T cell receptor beta chains from a single sample sequenced in a study of patients and donors after allogeneic stem cell transplantation (dated by TCRdb to the early 2020s). The library relied on RT-PCR. TCRdb lists the instrument as NextSeq 550. Through fastp at Q25 and MiXCR, TCRdb rebuilt clones from the public reads, retaining in-frame beta chains. Each CDR3 protein gets just one entry, which takes the most common genes and DNA from the rows behind it. This sample lists under 200,000 distinct CDR3 sequences; nearly 25% were detected once. 20% to 30% of the sample is taken by the ten largest. Specimen: blood, either unsorted or a sorted T cell fraction (not recorded which). Receptors were obtained from a human donor who was either an allogeneic HSCT recipient or a stem cell or donor lymphocyte infusion donor (not recorded which). It is not recorded whose cells these are; they may come from a transplant donor.

This clonotype was seen at least ten times. The gene calls are TRBV7-9 and TRBJ1-3; D not certain. This CDR3 is built from 12 residues. Trimming cost V 2 bases and J 4 bases, with 3 bases left between them. Germline assignment: CDR1 SEHNR and CDR2 FQNEAQ (reference sequence). For the CDR3, the DNA is TGTGCCAGCAGCTTATCAGGAAACACCATATATTTT. Its translation: CASSLSGNTIYF.

V gene TRBV12-3 or TRBV12-4 combines with J gene TRBJ1-1; D not resolved. The CDR3 is made up of 14 amino acids. Trimming left V 2 bases short and J 2 bases short, with 9 bases between. The CDR3 DNA sequence: TGTGCCAGCAGTTTATACAGATTCAACACTGAAGCTTTCTTT. Its protein product is CASSLYRFNTEAFF.

This clonotype was seen only a few times. This chain links TRBV6-6 with TRBJ1-5, with D perhaps TRBD1 (5 bases). This CDR3 has 13 amino acids. The V and J ends lost 7 bases and 7 bases respectively, with 14 bases between them. Germline values: CDR1 MNHNY, CDR2 SVGAGI (reference sequence). Written as DNA, the CDR3 is TGTGCCAGCAAGAAAGGGGCAGTCCAGCCCCAGCATTTT. Translation: CASKKGAVQPQHF.

In its sample, this clonotype was seen many times. The chain uses TRBV5-1 and TRBJ1-2; weak D call: TRBD1 (5 bases). Germline assignment: CDR1 SGHRS and CDR2 YFSETQ. V was shortened by 4 bases and J by 3 bases, with 13 bases between the two germline ends. This CDR3 has 14 residues. The CDR3 DNA is TGCGCCAGCAGCCTGGATGGGGGGGACTATGGCTACACCTTC. Its translation is CASSLDGGDYGYTF.

This clonotype has only one observation. The gene calls are TRBV4-1 and TRBJ2-7, with 9 positions matching TRBD1. This CDR3 is built from 15 residues. Per germline, CDR1 MGHRA and CDR2 YSYEKL. V dropped 0 bases and J dropped 3; count of bases not matched to a gene: 3. The CDR3 DNA follows: TGCGCCAGCAGCCAAGATTCGGACAGGGGCTACGAGCAGTACTTC. Its translation: CASSQDSDRGYEQYF.

CDR3 bases: TGTGCCAGCAGCTTAGGGTGGCGGGGCACCGGGGAGCTGTTTTTT. It encodes CASSLGWRGTGELFF. This chain connects TRBV11-2 to TRBJ2-2, with TRBD2 as a possible D gene (6 bases). The CDR3 sequence is 15 residues long. Germline CDR1 is SGHAT and CDR2 is FQNNGV. Trimming stripped 1 base from V and 4 bases from J, with 10 bases between.

This clonotype was seen a few times. J is TRBJ1-1 and V is TRBV18; 7 bases line up with TRBD1. The germline V gene has CDR1 KGHSH and CDR2 LQKENI. V shed 3 bases, J shed 13 bases, and the junction held 11 bases outside the gene matches. CDR3 size: 13 residues. The CDR3 nucleotides are TGTGCCAGCTCACCTTATGATACAGGGGAGGTTTTCTTT. Protein product: CASSPYDTGEVFF.

The V gene is TRBV2, the J gene TRBJ1-5; 9 positions agree with TRBD1. The CDR3 runs to 14 residues. CDR1 SNHLY and CDR2 FYNNEI come from the germline V gene. V shed 7 bases and J 5 bases; nucleotides not matched to a gene: 6. CDR3 in amino acids: CASTPRQGDQPQHF. The CDR3 nucleotides read TGTGCCAGCACCCCTAGACAGGGGGATCAGCCCCAGCATTTT.

This clonotype was counted a few times. The chain's CDR3 is CASSPRTSGGGTYNEQFF. CDR3 nucleotides: TGTGCCAGCAGCCCCCGGACTAGCGGGGGGGGAACCTACAATGAGCAGTTCTTC. The chain joins TRBV7-2 to TRBJ2-1, with 15 bases fitting TRBD2. In germline, CDR1 is SGHTA, CDR2 FQGNSA. J gave up 2 bases and V 5 bases, and 7 bases lay outside the gene matches. The CDR3 length is 18 residues.

This clonotype was counted ten times or more. The V and J genes are TRBV6-5 and TRBJ1-2, with D perhaps TRBD1 (5 bases). In germline, CDR1 is MNHEY, CDR2 SVGAGI. The CDR3 spans 14 residues. Trimming cost V 2 bases and J 2 bases, with 9 bases left between them. CDR3 loop: CASSYDRINYGYTF. CDR3 DNA sequence: TGTGCCAGCAGTTACGACAGAATCAACTATGGCTACACCTTC.

This clonotype was seen many times. The V and J genes are TRBV6-5 and TRBJ2-7, with D tentatively TRBD1 (6 bases). The germline V and J ends were trimmed by 6 bases and 1 base, with 10 bases remaining between them. The CDR3 consists of 13 residues. The V gene's germline CDR1 is MNHEY and CDR2 SVGAGI. Here the CDR3 DNA reads TGTGCCAGCAGCCCGGACAGTTCCTACGAGCAGTACTTC. Its protein is CASSPDSSYEQYF.

The gene calls are TRBV27 and TRBJ1-5; maybe TRBD1 (5 bases). CDR1 and CDR2 (germline): MNHEY, SMNVEV (reference sequence). CDR3 size: 16 residues. Trimming removed 8 bases at V and 2 bases at J, with 19 bases between. The chain's CDR3 is CASAALGVGGNQPQHF. In nucleotides, the CDR3 is TGTGCCAGCGCCGCCCTAGGGGTGGGTGGCAATCAGCCCCAGCATTTT.

This clonotype appeared once. Possible read error: a much larger clone is one base away. V usage is TRBV5-1 and J usage is TRBJ1-2; the D gene is possibly TRBD1 (5 bases). This CDR3 spans 18 amino acids. The ends were cut back, 3 bases at V and 2 bases at J, with 23 bases in the middle. Germline assignment: CDR1 SGHRS and CDR2 YFSETQ. CDR3 amino acids: CASSSAVAGTEENYGYTF. CDR3 coding DNA: TGCGCCAGCAGCTCGGCGGTTGCCGGGACCGAGGAAAACTATGGCTACACCTTC.

This chain joins TRBV6-1 and TRBJ1-1, with D perhaps TRBD1 (5 bases). V gave up 7 bases and J gave up 7 bases, with 22 bases separating them. Germline-derived CDR1 and CDR2 are MNHNS and SASEGT. This CDR3 spans 15 amino acids. The CDR3 spells CASKLQGPRVGEAFF. As DNA, the CDR3 is TGTGCCAGCAAGTTGCAGGGACCTCGGGTAGGTGAAGCTTTCTTT.

The gene calls are TRBV3-1 and TRBJ2-1; 10 bases are a match to TRBD2. With 5 bases clipped from V and 8 bases from J, the junction kept 9 bases outside the gene matches. CDR3 size: 15 residues. Germline CDR1 reads LGHDT; CDR2 reads YNNKEL (reference sequence). CDR3 nucleotides: TGTGCCAGCAGCAACCTAGCGGGAGTCGGGGATGAGCAGTTCTTC. Translation gives CASSNLAGVGDEQFF.

V gene TRBV29-1 combines with J gene TRBJ2-5, with D uncertain. V lost 3 bases to trimming and J lost 4 bases, with 12 bases between them. Germline V gives CDR1 SQVTM, CDR2 ANQGSEA. This CDR3 is 13 amino acids long. CDR3 region: CSVESVARETQYF. Here the CDR3 DNA reads TGCAGCGTTGAGTCGGTCGCTAGAGAGACCCAGTACTTC.

This clonotype was counted only a few times. The chain joins TRBV12-3 or TRBV12-4 to TRBJ2-5; D is unresolved. The CDR3 sequence is 14 residues long. V was shortened by 1 base and J by 1 base, with 7 bases between the two germline ends. The CDR3 DNA follows: TGTGCCAGCAGTTTAGATCGGCCCCAAGAGACCCAGTACTTC. Its protein product is CASSLDRPQETQYF.